Here is one TCR beta chain with its context. With 7 bases removed from V and 0 bases from J, the gap between germline ends came to 13 bases. CDR1 and CDR2 (germline): SGHAT, FQNNGV. The CDR3 has 15 amino acids. The entry originates in a study of control samples from healthy donors and cancer patients. Data came from immunoSEQ multiplex PCR; TCRdb stores just in-frame clones and leaves some out. Of approximately 150,000 clones detected, roughly 94% appear once; the ten largest clones hold about 14%. The clonotype originates from a man aged 60-69 years with colorectal cancer. Sequenced: PBMCs. The chain links TRBV11-2 to TRBJ1-3, with D tentatively TRBD1 (5 bases). The CDR3 sequence: CASNPGTVSGNTIYF. Here the CDR3 DNA reads TGTGCCAGCAACCCCGGGACCGTCTCTGGAAACACCATATATTTT. The entire variable domain, with the rest obtained from reference TRBV11-2 and TRBJ1-3, is as follows: EAGVAQSPRYKIIEKRQSVAFWCNPISGHATLYWYQQILGQGPKLLIQFQNNGVVDDSQLPKDRFSAERLKGVDSTLKIQPAKLEDSAVYLCASNPGTVSGNTIYFGEGSWLTVV.